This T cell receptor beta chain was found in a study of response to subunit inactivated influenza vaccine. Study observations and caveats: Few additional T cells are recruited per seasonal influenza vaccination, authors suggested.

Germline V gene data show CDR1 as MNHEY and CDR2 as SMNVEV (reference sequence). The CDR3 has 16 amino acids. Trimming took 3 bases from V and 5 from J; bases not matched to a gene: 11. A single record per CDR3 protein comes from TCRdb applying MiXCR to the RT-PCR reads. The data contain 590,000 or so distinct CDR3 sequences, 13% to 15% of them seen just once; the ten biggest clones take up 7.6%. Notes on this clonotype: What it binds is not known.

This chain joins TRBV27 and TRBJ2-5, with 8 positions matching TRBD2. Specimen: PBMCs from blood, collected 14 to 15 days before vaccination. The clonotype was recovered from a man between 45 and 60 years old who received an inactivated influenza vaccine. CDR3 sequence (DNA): TGTGCCAGCAGTTTTAGGCGGGAGGCCCTCCGGGAGACCCAGTACTTC. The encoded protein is CASSFRREALRETQYF.